This section outlines one T cell receptor (beta chain) sequence together with its context. Its recognized antigen is unknown. No clone much larger than this one lies a single base away; base qualities are absent. Patients with a history of autoimmune disease or receiving systemic immunosuppression were excluded from the trial. Peripheral blood for TCR sequencing was collected from all dose cohorts at baseline, on cycle 4 day 1, and on cycle 7 day 1. The samples were taken from a phase I, first-in-human, multicenter, open-label dose-escalation trial of ivuxolimab. Adults with locally advanced or metastatic melanoma, renal cell, hepatocellular, or head and neck squamous cell carcinoma were enrolled in the trial. Before TCR sequencing, CD4+ T cells and CD8+ T cells from peripheral blood were sorted into separate populations. The sample is drawn from a study of OX40 agonist ivuxolimab in advanced cancers. A note on the overall study: Ivuxolimab was an agonistic, fully human IgG2 monoclonal antibody directed against OX40 (CD134), a costimulatory receptor. In the dose-escalation cohort, more than 80% of patients were male, and the mean age was around 65 years with a range of roughly 23 to 79. The monotherapy dose-escalation portion (N of about 52 patients) of the phase I ivuxolimab trial is reported in the paper. Patients were allowed to have had prior anti-PD-1, anti-PD-L1 or anti-CTLA-4 therapy, and less than 45% of the dose-escalation patients had previously received checkpoint inhibitors. Peripheral TCRbeta sequencing aimed to test whether ivuxolimab altered TCR sequence diversity and caused clonal T-cell expansion. Three dose-escalation patients achieved partial responses, one with hepatocellular carcinoma and two with cutaneous melanoma. Among the 52 dose-escalation patients, some 19 had hepatocellular carcinoma, 15 or so melanoma, 9 renal cell carcinoma and 9 head and neck cancer. Intravenous ivuxolimab was administered to patients every 2 weeks at six dose levels: 0.01, 0.1, 0.3, 1.5, 3 and 10 mg/kg.

Reading from cysteine to phenylalanine, the CDR3 counts 15 amino acids. The only DNA kept is the CDR3, 45 bases in frame from the first base. At the junction V is shortened by 7 bases and J by 0 bases; bases outside the gene matches: 6. From the germline V gene, CDR1 is SGHRS and CDR2 is YFSETQ. To sequence the TCRbeta CDR3 region, genomic DNA was isolated from the sorted cells. TCRbeta CDR3 regions were sequenced using the immunoSEQ Assay. TCRdb stores this immuneACCESS table with in-frame sequences only. Part of the clones is absent; in the studies checked, under half of the shortfall reflects unresolved V genes, and no reason is known for the rest. Within this sample are approximately 86,000 clones, with roughly 88% of them counted one time only. About 0.35% of the sample goes to the ten largest clones. Here is what the overall study found, with its caveats: Low levels of normalized T-cell clonal expansion were also shown by some nonresponding patients. The antigen specificity of the peripheral T cells that underwent clonal expansion was not determined. Clonal expansion of both CD4+ and CD8+ blood T cells was observed from baseline to week 6 at doses 0.1 to 3.0 mg/kg. After ivuxolimab, expanded clones were on average more numerous among CD8+ T cells than among CD4+ T cells. Partial responders in the 0.1-3.0 mg/kg groups had among the lowest normalized peripheral clonal expansion, especially among CD8+ T cells.

The chain was built from TRBV5-1 and TRBJ2-2, with 7 middle bases fitting TRBD1. Sequenced material: CD4+ or CD8+ T cells sorted from blood, taken in a trial of the OX40 agonist ivuxolimab. This clonotype was obtained from an adult with an advanced solid tumor such as melanoma, head and neck, liver or kidney cancer. The nucleotides are TGCGCCAGCCTTTCCGGGACAGCGAACACCGGGGAGCTGTTTTTT. It specifies CASLSGTANTGELFF.